The text below deals with one TCR beta chain. These data belong to a study of PD-1 blockade in mismatch repair-deficient tumors. Trimming left V 5 bases short and J 7 bases short, with 20 bases between. The CDR3 has 15 amino acids. CDR1 is MDHEN, CDR2 SYDVKM, per germline. The assay was immunoSEQ multiplex PCR, and TCRdb's table has in-frame clones only and misses some. The repertoire holds some 70,000 clones, about 72% seen once, with over 4.5% in the top ten. This sequence joins TRBV28 and TRBJ1-2, with D possibly matching TRBD1 (6 bases). The receptor's source is an adult with mismatch repair-deficient cancer. The sequencing here drew on peripheral blood, taken 2 weeks after starting pembrolizumab. CDR3 nucleotides: TGTGCCAGCAGTCCCACCTGGGGGACATCTCTTGGCTACACCTTC. Translated, it gives CASSPTWGTSLGYTF.